The 31 T cell receptor beta chains given below trace back to one sample, sequenced in a study of cytomegalovirus exposure and HLA in healthy donors. The PCR was carried out with 60 Vbeta primers and 13 Jbeta primers. The assay was immunoSEQ multiplex PCR, and TCRdb's table has in-frame clones only and misses some. The repertoire holds more than 150,000 clones, with around 80% as singletons. The sample comprised PBMCs. The receptors here all came from a woman aged 25 to 39 in good health and CMV-seropositive.

V is TRBV19 and J is TRBJ2-7; 10 bases fit TRBD2. The trim removed 5 bases at V and 4 bases at J, leaving 11 bases unmatched. The length of the CDR3 is 16 residues. Germline CDR1 reads LNHDA; CDR2 reads SQIVND (reference sequence). The CDR3 is CASSPGSSGGQYEQYF. CDR3 DNA: TGTGCCAGTAGTCCGGGGAGTAGCGGGGGGCAGTACGAGCAGTACTTC.

The J gene is TRBJ1-2, the V gene TRBV25-1; unclear D gene. Trimming cost V 8 bases and J 4 bases, with 11 bases left between them. Germline assignment: CDR1 MGHDK and CDR2 SYGVNS. The CDR3 is made up of 12 amino acids. CDR3 sequence (DNA): TGTGCCAGCTCCACAGTCAGCTATGGCTACACCTTC. Translating it yields CASSTVSYGYTF.

V and J are TRBV7-2 and TRBJ2-3; 7 nucleotides agree with TRBD1. V shed 5 bases and J 1 base; nucleotides not matched to a gene: 12. This CDR3 has 17 amino acids. Germline CDR1 and CDR2: SGHTA and FQGNSA. The CDR3: CASSRDGTARGTDTQYF. The CDR3 nucleotides are TGTGCCAGCAGCCGAGATGGGACAGCTCGCGGCACAGATACGCAGTATTTT.

The chain carries TRBV4-2 and TRBJ1-5; no clear D. V gave up 1 base and J gave up 10 bases, with 17 bases separating them. The CDR3 has 15 amino acids. The germline V gene has CDR1 LGHNA and CDR2 YNFKEQ. The DNA for the CDR3 is TGTGCCAGCAGCCAAGTTGTCCTCGTCGGAGACCCCCAGCATTTT. It codes for CASSQVVLVGDPQHF.

This chain links TRBV6-6 with TRBJ1-5, with 9 nucleotides matching TRBD1. The germline V gene has CDR1 MNHNY and CDR2 SVGAGI (reference sequence). This CDR3 is 14 amino acids long. The trim removed 5 bases at V and 2 bases at J, leaving 1 base unmatched. The CDR3 DNA reads TGTGCCAGCAGTCGGGACAGGGGCAATCAGCCCCAGCATTTT. The encoded protein is CASSRDRGNQPQHF.

This clone appeared once. The chain employs TRBV27 and TRBJ2-5; D not certain. CDR1 MNHEY and CDR2 SMNVEV come from the germline V gene (reference sequence). The CDR3 length is 15 residues. Trimming removed 1 base at V and 0 bases at J, with 9 bases between. This CDR3 reads CASSLFTADQETQYF. The CDR3, as DNA: TGTGCCAGCAGTTTATTCACCGCAGACCAAGAGACCCAGTACTTC.

The V and J genes are TRBV29-1 and TRBJ2-7; TRBD1 might be the D (5 bases). V lost 3 bases, J lost 0 bases, and 6 bases lay in between. The CDR3 extends over 12 amino acids. The germline V gene encodes CDR1 SQVTM and CDR2 ANQGSEA. The CDR3 DNA reads TGCAGCGTTGATACAGGCTCCTACGAGCAGTACTTC. Protein: CSVDTGSYEQYF.

This clone was recorded only once. V is TRBV19 and J is TRBJ2-2; 8 nucleotides line up with TRBD1. J was trimmed by 0 bases and V by 7 bases; bases with no gene match: 16. This CDR3 comprises 19 residues. Germline V CDR1 and CDR2: LNHDA, SQIVND (reference sequence). CDR3 nucleotide sequence: TGTGCCAGTACCAACGCCGGGACAGGCGGGAAGACGAACACCGGGGAGCTGTTTTTT. Translating gives CASTNAGTGGKTNTGELFF.

The J gene is TRBJ2-5, the V gene TRBV11-3, with D maybe TRBD2 (6 bases). V was pared by 4 bases and J by 5 bases, with 11 bases between. This CDR3 region has 13 residues. CDR1 SGHNT and CDR2 YENEEA come from the germline V gene. The CDR3 loop is CASSSGLRETQYF. The CDR3 coding sequence is TGTGCCAGCAGCTCGGGACTTCGGGAGACCCAGTACTTC.

This clone appeared a single time. This chain uses TRBV10-3 with TRBJ1-2, with 7 bases identical to TRBD1. Germline trimming cut 4 bases from V and 0 bases from J; bases unmatched to any gene: 5. CDR1 ENHRY and CDR2 SYGVKD come from the germline V gene. The CDR3 is made up of 15 amino acids. CDR3 amino acids: CAISGNRGPNYGYTF. The CDR3 coding sequence is TGTGCCATCAGTGGCAACAGGGGCCCTAACTATGGCTACACCTTC.

This chain uses TRBV11-2 with TRBJ1-3; D not resolved. Germline V gives CDR1 SGHAT, CDR2 FQNNGV. The CDR3 sequence is 15 residues long. V lost 0 bases and J lost 7, with 13 bases in between. In DNA, the CDR3 is TGTGCCAGCAGCTTAGATGGGCCAGTTTATAACACCATATATTTT. As protein: CASSLDGPVYNTIYF.

V gene TRBV29-1 combines with J gene TRBJ1-5; the D is unclear. Germline CDR1 and CDR2: SQVTM and ANQGSEA. Deletions cut 6 bases from V and 0 bases from J, with 12 bases between. The CDR3 runs 14 residues. The CDR3 sequence is CSVPRSHSNQPQHF. As DNA, the CDR3 is TGCAGCGTCCCCCGCAGTCATAGCAATCAGCCCCAGCATTTT.

The J gene is TRBJ2-3, the V gene TRBV7-2, with TRBD2 matching 7 bases. Germline V gene data show CDR1 as SGHTA and CDR2 as FQGNSA. The CDR3 has 15 residues. V was clipped by 5 bases and J by 4 bases; unmatched bases: 9. The CDR3 here is CASSPLGGFPDTQYF. The CDR3 DNA reads as TGTGCCAGCAGCCCACTCGGGGGGTTTCCAGATACGCAGTATTTT.

This chain uses TRBV29-1 with TRBJ2-7; no clear D gene. This CDR3 region has 13 residues. Germline CDR1 is SQVTM and CDR2 is ANQGSEA. With 4 bases removed from V and 4 bases from J, the gap between germline ends came to 14 bases. CDR3 amino acids: CSVVPERPYEQYF. CDR3 coding DNA: TGCAGCGTTGTTCCGGAGAGGCCGTACGAGCAGTACTTC.

Only one count was recorded for this clone. The chain joins TRBV30 to TRBJ1-6; TRBD1 might be the D (5 bases). The length of the CDR3 is 14 residues. V was pared by 0 bases and J by 10 bases, with 13 bases between. Germline V gene data show CDR1 as GTSNPN and CDR2 as SVGIG (reference sequence). CDR3 sequence: CAWSVGRGGSPLHF. For the CDR3, the DNA is TGTGCCTGGAGTGTCGGACGGGGGGGATCACCCCTCCACTTT.

The rearrangement joins TRBV10-3 to TRBJ1-4, with D unclear. The germline V and J ends were trimmed by 0 bases and 4 bases, with 9 bases remaining between them. The CDR3 is 15 residues long. CDR1 is ENHRY and CDR2 is SYGVKD in the germline V gene. In DNA form, the CDR3 reads TGTGCCATCAGTGAGTCGCTCGGGATTAATGAAAAACTGTTTTTT. It yields the protein CAISESLGINEKLFF.

The chain combines TRBV11-2 with TRBJ2-3, with 10 bases aligning to TRBD1. The CDR3 loop spans 14 amino acids. Germline-derived CDR1 and CDR2 are SGHAT and FQNNGV. V lost 1 base, J lost 6 bases, and 1 base stayed unmatched. The CDR3 DNA reads TGTGCCAGCAGCTTAGCGGGACAGGGGGATACGCAGTATTTT. This sequence encodes CASSLAGQGDTQYF.

The rearrangement links TRBV4-3 to TRBJ2-7, with D possibly matching TRBD1 (6 bases). The CDR3 is made up of 11 amino acids. CDR1 LGHNA and CDR2 YSLEER come from the germline V gene. With 6 bases removed from V and 4 bases from J, the gap between germline ends came to 7 bases. The CDR3 DNA sequence: TGCGCCAGCAGACAGGGTTACGAGCAGTACTTC. It encodes CASRQGYEQYF.

The chain links TRBV27 to TRBJ1-2; D unclear. The CDR3 covers 15 residues. V lost 2 bases and J 2 bases, leaving 12 bases between the germline ends. The germline V gene has CDR1 MNHEY and CDR2 SMNVEV (reference sequence). CDR3 coding DNA: TGTGCCAGCAGTTTAGGAGGGTTGGGGAACTATGGCTACACCTTC. This codes for CASSLGGLGNYGYTF.

This chain connects TRBV5-4 to TRBJ2-3, with 12 bases matching TRBD2. The germline V gene has CDR1 SGHNT and CDR2 YYREEE (reference sequence). This CDR3 contains 15 residues. With V trimmed by 4 bases and J by 6 bases, 6 bases remained unmatched. The CDR3 DNA reads as TGTGCCAGCAGCAGACTAGCGGGGGTGTGGGATACGCAGTATTTT. It is translated as CASSRLAGVWDTQYF.

This clone has only a few counts. The V call is TRBV10-2, the J call TRBJ2-5, with TRBD1 matching 9 bases. The CDR3 covers 14 residues. CDR1 and CDR2 (germline): WSHSY, SAAADI. V lost 8 bases and J lost 1; bases outside the gene matches: 5. CDR3 protein: CASAGTGIQETQYF. The CDR3 DNA is TGCGCCAGCGCCGGGACAGGGATCCAAGAGACCCAGTACTTC.

This chain connects TRBV4-1 to TRBJ2-5; the D gene is possibly TRBD2 (6 bases). This CDR3 comprises 13 residues. V shed 3 bases and J shed 5 bases, with 10 bases lying between them. In germline, CDR1 is MGHRA, CDR2 YSYEKL. The CDR3 spells CASSQTRRETQYF. The CDR3, as DNA: TGCGCCAGCAGCCAGACTAGGAGGGAGACCCAGTACTTC.

The chain recombines TRBV30 with TRBJ1-5, with 8 bases identical to TRBD1. CDR3 length equals 13 residues. From germline, CDR1 is GTSNPN and CDR2 SVGIG (reference sequence). CDR3 sequence (DNA): TGTTCTATTGGACAGGGAGGCAATCAGCCCCAGCATTTT. It specifies CSIGQGGNQPQHF.

To note about this clone: Other DNA sequences in the same sample also yield this CDR3. The chain combines TRBV2 with TRBJ2-7; D uncertain. Trimming cost V 3 bases and J 4 bases, with 4 bases left between them. There are 11 residues in the CDR3. Germline V lookup: CDR1 SNHLY, CDR2 FYNNEI. The CDR3 nucleotides are TGTGCCAGCAGTGACCGTTACGAGCAGTACTTC. Translation: CASSDRYEQYF.

The chain combines TRBV10-1 with TRBJ2-3, with a weak D call TRBD2 (6 bases). The V and J ends lost 6 bases and 8 bases respectively, with 18 bases between them. This CDR3 spans 14 amino acids. Germline V gives CDR1 WNHNN, CDR2 SYGVQD (reference sequence). CDR3 amino acids: CASSRGMAGGTQYF. The DNA for the CDR3 is TGCGCCAGCAGCCGCGGTATGGCCGGGGGTACGCAGTATTTT.

The V and J genes are TRBV7-9 and TRBJ2-6, with TRBD1 as a possible D gene (5 bases). Looked up from germline, CDR1 is SEHNR and CDR2 is FQNEAQ (reference sequence). CDR3 length: 15 residues. The germline V and J ends were trimmed by 4 bases and 2 bases, with 9 bases remaining between them. Here the CDR3 DNA reads TGTGCCAGCAGCTCCAGGGTGGCTGGGGCCAACGTCCTGACTTTC. This translates into CASSSRVAGANVLTF.

Comments on this clone: The same CDR3 arises from other DNA sequences in this sample as well. V usage is TRBV9 and J usage is TRBJ2-2; D unresolved. V was pared by 0 bases and J by 3 bases, with 3 bases between. CDR1 and CDR2 (germline): SGDLS, YYNGEE. The CDR3 loop spans 13 amino acids. CDR3: CASSVADTGELFF. CDR3 bases: TGTGCCAGCAGCGTAGCAGACACCGGGGAGCTGTTTTTT.

In this sample, this clone turned up a few times. This chain connects TRBV12-5 to TRBJ2-4; TRBD1 might be the D (7 bases). CDR3 length equals 16 residues. Germline CDR1 and CDR2: LGHNT and FRNRAP. Trimming pared 5 bases from V and 9 bases from J, leaving 23 bases between. For the CDR3, the DNA is TGTGCTAGTGGTCCCCCAGGGGGGATAAGCGGAACCATTCAGTACTTC. Amino acids: CASGPPGGISGTIQYF.

The V gene is TRBV29-1, the J gene TRBJ2-7; D gene ambiguous. V gave up 0 bases and J gave up 2 bases, with 11 bases separating them. Per germline, CDR1 SQVTM and CDR2 ANQGSEA. The CDR3 sequence is 14 residues long. CDR3 residues: CSVEDQEIPYEQYF. The DNA for the CDR3 is TGCAGCGTTGAAGATCAGGAAATTCCCTACGAGCAGTACTTC.

The CDR3 DNA sequence: TGTGCCAGCAGCTTATCGTACAGGGGGAACACTGAAGCTTTCTTT. The encoded protein is CASSLSYRGNTEAFF. The J gene is TRBJ1-1, the V gene TRBV11-3; 7 nucleotides align to TRBD1. The CDR3 is 15 amino acids. Germline loops: CDR1 SGHNT, CDR2 YENEEA. Trimming removed 2 bases from V and 1 base from J; junction bases left unmatched: 4.

The chain combines TRBV10-3 with TRBJ2-1; a possible D gene is TRBD1 (5 bases). Germline-derived CDR1 and CDR2 are ENHRY and SYGVKD. The CDR3 has 14 residues. The germline V and J ends were trimmed by 2 bases and 6 bases, with 11 bases remaining between them. This chain's CDR3 is CAISEPQGPNEQFF. In DNA form, the CDR3 reads TGTGCCATCAGTGAGCCCCAGGGTCCCAATGAGCAGTTCTTC.